This T cell receptor beta chain emerged from a study of blood T cell repertoires in COVID-19 (dated by TCRdb to about 2020). About the full investigation: Collaborator samples came from the United States, Italy and Spain and covered acute and convalescent phases of COVID-19. The prospective study material was composed of cDNA or gDNA derived from T cells, B-cell-depleted T cells, or PBMCs. The dataset comprised deeply sampled blood TCRbeta repertoires from subjects exposed to, actively infected with, or recovered from COVID-19. A freely available public database, intended as a resource for researchers studying the immune response to SARS-CoV-2, is where the repertoires were released. Samples were obtained from the ongoing ImmuneRACE study (first 160 participants) and from 1,000 to 1,500 subjects provided by 6 global collaborators. Sample metadata almost always included a de-identified subject ID, COVID-19 status, age in years and sex. Where available, HLA class I and class II types were taken from metadata supplied by the sample provider and were not determined by assay-based typing.

TCRbeta CDR3 regions were amplified from genomic DNA using the immunoSEQ Assay, a bias-controlled multiplex PCR. As for the original processing: Within the assay, amplification of reference gene primers was used to estimate how many nucleated cells each sample contained. To quantify the absolute abundance of each unique TCRbeta CDR3 rearrangement, sequence reads were collapsed and filtered. For each sample, productive Simpson clonality was calculated by taking the square root of Simpson's diversity index across productive rearrangements. TCRdb retrieved this table from immuneACCESS and kept in-frame rearrangements only. Not all clones are present; in checked studies, unresolved V genes account for under half, and no reason is known for the remainder. The D gene and trimming were derived from the DNA, and the V and J assignments and clone size from that table. The sample profile shows 150,000 to 200,000 clones; approximately 87% of them were found once. The top ten clones comprise over 9% of the sample.

Results the study describes overall, beyond this receptor: How much clinical and demographic metadata was included differed by source and by participant, and the metadata was provided uncurated.

At one collaborating source in Seattle, patients were enrolled during active infection and were followed longitudinally through the course of disease. Each collaborating institution followed its own protocols to collect whole blood in K2EDTA tubes. For TCRbeta analysis, collaborators shipped samples as frozen whole blood, isolated PBMCs, or DNA extracted from either of those sample types. To note about this clone: Its antigen remains unidentified. Per-base qualities were not stored, and no clone one base away is much larger.

The CDR1 and CDR2 encoded by the germline V gene (reference sequence) are LNHDA and SQIVND. V and J are truncated by 4 bases and 7 bases respectively, leaving an intervening sequence of 11 bases. CDR3 length: 13 amino acids, cysteine to phenylalanine. The kept DNA is CDR3 alone, 39 bases in frame from the first base. Input material: peripheral blood. This receptor was obtained from a woman aged 70-85 years with COVID-19, enrolled during active disease. The chain was built from TRBV19 and TRBJ1-5, with no confident D gene call. The nucleotide sequence is given as TGTGCCAGTAGTACGGATGTGCGGCAGCCCCAGCATTTT. This gives the protein CASSTDVRQPQHF.